The 29 T cell receptor beta chains given below trace back to one sample, sequenced in a study of human T cells and chemical hapten exposure. The total RNA was obtained from whole blood that was not fractionated. TCRdb ran MiXCR on the 5' RACE reads and lists one entry per CDR3 protein. Of around 82,000 distinct CDR3 sequences in the sample, less than 9.5% are singletons; the top ten hold approximately 2.1%. The receptors stem from a male donor in good health.

This clonotype was counted many times. V gene TRBV7-2 combines with J gene TRBJ1-2; D not certain. This CDR3 is built from 13 residues. Germline CDR1 is SGHTA and CDR2 is FQGNSA. Between the trimmed V and J ends, which lost 2 bases and 5 bases, there was a span of 9 bases. CDR3 nucleotides: TGTGCCAGCAGCTTATTGGGCCTATATGGCTACACCTTC. It yields the protein CASSLLGLYGYTF.

In DNA form, the CDR3 reads TGTGCCAGCAGCCAAGGCTGGAGGAGCACTGAAGCTTTCTTT. Its translation is CASSQGWRSTEAFF. This sequence joins TRBV4-2 and TRBJ1-1; D unresolved. The CDR3 is 14 residues long. Germline-derived CDR1 and CDR2 are LGHNA and YNFKEQ. Trimming took 1 base from V and 4 from J, leaving 10 bases between them.

This clonotype turned up a few times. This sequence joins TRBV6-2 or TRBV6-3 and TRBJ1-3; a possible D gene is TRBD1 (5 bases). Trimming stripped 4 bases from V and 0 bases from J, with 10 bases between. The CDR3 has 15 residues. Germline V gene sequence: CDR1 MNHEY, CDR2 SVGEGT. CDR3: CASSSKGLSGNTIYF. The CDR3 DNA reads TGTGCCAGCAGTTCGAAGGGACTCTCTGGAAACACCATATATTTT.

This sequence joins TRBV20-1 and TRBJ1-6; a weak D match, TRBD1 (5 bases). V shed 3 bases and J shed 6 bases, with 12 bases lying between them. The CDR3 has 14 residues. Germline assignment: CDR1 DFQATT and CDR2 SNEGSKA (reference sequence). The CDR3 region is CSASSGRGNSPLHF. The DNA of the CDR3 is TGCAGTGCTAGTTCGGGACGTGGTAATTCACCCCTCCACTTT.

This clonotype has at least ten counts. V gene TRBV5-1 combines with J gene TRBJ2-7; D possibly uses TRBD1 or TRBD2 (5 bases each). This CDR3 is 14 amino acids long. CDR1 and CDR2 from the germline V gene are SGHRS and YFSETQ. V was pared by 6 bases and J by 7 bases, with 20 bases between. The CDR3 region has the DNA TGCGCCAGCACCTCCGGGACGGCCTTACGAGAGCAGTACTTC. Translating gives CASTSGTALREQYF.

This rearrangement joins TRBV10-3 to TRBJ2-7, with 7 nucleotides matching TRBD1. The CDR3 is 16 amino acids. Germline V gene sequence: CDR1 ENHRY, CDR2 SYGVKD. V lost 3 bases to trimming and J lost 3 bases; unmatched junction nucleotides: 11. CDR3 nucleotides: TGTGCCATCAGTGATCTTACCGGGACAGCCTTCTACGAGCAGTACTTC. This encodes CAISDLTGTAFYEQYF.

In this sample, this clonotype turned up many times. The V and J genes are TRBV12-3 or TRBV12-4 and TRBJ2-7; 8 nucleotides line up with TRBD1. J gave up 5 bases and V 6 bases, and 12 bases lay outside the gene matches. This CDR3 is 15 amino acids long. In DNA form, the CDR3 reads TGTGCCAGCAGCATTCCCGGGACAGGTGTCCACGAGCAGTACTTC. Its protein is CASSIPGTGVHEQYF.

This clonotype was counted at least ten times. The chain links TRBV29-1 to TRBJ2-7; the D gene is possibly TRBD2 (6 bases). V shed 3 bases and J shed 2 bases, with 14 bases lying between them. CDR1 is SQVTM and CDR2 is ANQGSEA in the germline V gene. This CDR3 spans 14 amino acids. CDR3 region: CSVESSGTTYEQYF. CDR3 DNA: TGCAGCGTTGAGAGTAGCGGTACCACCTACGAGCAGTACTTC.

This clonotype was seen ten or more times. The chain joins TRBV12-3 or TRBV12-4 to TRBJ1-1; D is unresolved. The CDR3 is 12 amino acids. V lost 6 bases to trimming and J lost 1 base, with 6 bases between them. The CDR3 loop is CASSRQNTEAFF. In DNA, the CDR3 is TGTGCCAGCAGCCGACAGAACACTGAAGCTTTCTTT.

This clonotype was counted at least ten times. J is TRBJ2-7 and V is TRBV29-1; 8 bases are shared with TRBD1. Trimming took 4 bases from V and 2 from J; bases not matched to a gene: 4. The germline V gene encodes CDR1 SQVTM and CDR2 ANQGSEA. The CDR3 length is 13 residues. The chain's CDR3 is CSVGGQATYEQYF. Written as DNA, the CDR3 is TGCAGCGTTGGGGGACAGGCTACCTACGAGCAGTACTTC.

The CDR3 is CSARETEEKLFF. The CDR3 nucleotides read TGCAGTGCTAGAGAAACGGAGGAAAAACTGTTTTTT. The chain carries TRBV20-1 and TRBJ1-4, with D unresolved. Germline V lookup: CDR1 DFQATT, CDR2 SNEGSKA (reference sequence). The CDR3 covers 12 residues. V gave up 0 bases and J gave up 8 bases, with 7 bases separating them.

This clonotype was seen ten or more times. This chain connects TRBV3-1 to TRBJ1-6; perhaps TRBD1 as D (6 bases). The CDR3 has 13 amino acids. The V and J ends lost 3 bases and 11 bases respectively, with 11 bases between them. The V gene's germline CDR1 is LGHDT and CDR2 YNNKEL (reference sequence). CDR3 sequence: CASSQGGQTPLHF. CDR3 DNA sequence: TGTGCCAGCAGCCAGGGGGGCCAGACACCCCTCCACTTT.

The chain uses TRBV4-1 and TRBJ2-7; D gene ambiguous. V was shortened by 1 base and J by 0 bases, with 10 bases between the two germline ends. Germline values: CDR1 MGHRA, CDR2 YSYEKL. This CDR3 is built from 15 residues. DNA of the CDR3: TGCGCCAGCAGCCAAGTGGTTTATAGCTCCTACGAGCAGTACTTC. This sequence encodes CASSQVVYSSYEQYF.

This clonotype was counted between two and nine times. Written as DNA, the CDR3 is TGTGCCAGCAGCGTAGGGCAGAATAATTCACCCCTCCACTTT. Residues: CASSVGQNNSPLHF. The chain links TRBV9 to TRBJ1-6; D is uncertain. Trimming removed 0 bases at V and 5 bases at J, with 6 bases between. The CDR3 contains 14 residues. Germline loops: CDR1 SGDLS, CDR2 YYNGEE.

Only a few counts were recorded for this clonotype. The V gene is TRBV29-1, the J gene TRBJ1-1, with 8 bases lining up with TRBD1. CDR1 and CDR2 from the germline V gene are SQVTM and ANQGSEA. This CDR3 has 14 amino acids. Unmatched junction bases numbered 7, after V lost 6 bases and J lost 1 base. Written as DNA, the CDR3 is TGCAGCGTGCTAACAGGGGGACCGAACACTGAAGCTTTCTTT. As protein: CSVLTGGPNTEAFF.

The J gene is TRBJ1-1, the V gene TRBV6-1; TRBD1 matches 8 bases. Germline V gene sequence: CDR1 MNHNS, CDR2 SASEGT. Germline trimming cut 5 bases from V and 12 bases from J; bases unmatched to any gene: 8. The CDR3 is made up of 12 amino acids. CDR3 sequence reads: CASSPNGQGTFF. The DNA for the CDR3 is TGTGCCAGCAGTCCCAACGGACAGGGAACTTTCTTT.

There are a few counts of this clonotype. This chain connects TRBV12-3 or TRBV12-4 to TRBJ2-7, with TRBD1 matching over 9 bases. The CDR3 is made up of 16 amino acids. With 6 bases clipped from V and 4 bases from J, the junction kept 13 bases outside the gene matches. Here the CDR3 DNA reads TGTGCCAGCAGCCCAGGGACAGGGCAGGTCATATACGAGCAGTACTTC. Its translation is CASSPGTGQVIYEQYF.

This clonotype was counted a few times. At one boundary the junction diverges from the germline segment, which might be a read error. V gene TRBV12-3 or TRBV12-4 combines with J gene TRBJ2-3, with TRBD2 matching over 9 bases. The length of the CDR3 is 14 residues. The CDR3 DNA reads TGTGCCAGCAGTCTAGCGGGGAAAGCAGATACGCAGTATTTT. Translating it yields CASSLAGKADTQYF.

The sample holds many counts of this clonotype. This sequence joins TRBV6-5 and TRBJ2-5; D ambiguous. V dropped 6 bases and J dropped 5 bases, with 7 bases sitting between them. CDR1 and CDR2 from the germline V gene are MNHEY and SVGAGI. This CDR3 is 11 amino acids long. CDR3 DNA sequence: TGTGCCAGCAGCTGGCGGGAGACCCAGTACTTC. Its protein is CASSWRETQYF.

This clonotype was detected only a few times. The V and J genes are TRBV7-6 and TRBJ2-3, with 9 bases aligning to TRBD2. Germline values: CDR1 SGHVS, CDR2 FNYEAQ. V shed 0 bases, J shed 5 bases, and the junction held 9 bases outside the gene matches. This CDR3 has 17 residues. The CDR3 loop reads CASSLATGSGRGDTQYF. The CDR3 DNA is TGTGCCAGCAGCTTAGCGACCGGTAGCGGGAGAGGAGATACGCAGTATTTT.

This clonotype has just a few counts. The chain joins TRBV4-3 to TRBJ1-5, with D uncertain. With 0 bases removed from V and 4 bases from J, the gap between germline ends came to 7 bases. Germline V gene sequence: CDR1 LGHNA, CDR2 YSLEER. The CDR3 runs 14 residues. CDR3 DNA sequence: TGCGCCAGCAGCCAAGATTTGGGGAATCAGCCCCAGCATTTT. The encoded protein is CASSQDLGNQPQHF.

This clonotype turned up a few times. The V gene is TRBV28, the J gene TRBJ1-1; 9 bases map to TRBD1. The CDR3 loop spans 14 amino acids. V was pared by 2 bases and J by 6 bases, with 4 bases of the junction left unmatched. Germline V gene sequence: CDR1 MDHEN, CDR2 SYDVKM. In DNA form, the CDR3 reads TGTGCCAGCAGTTTAAACAGGGGGCACGCTGAAGCTTTCTTT. This translates into CASSLNRGHAEAFF.

This clonotype appeared many times. J is TRBJ2-3 and V is TRBV5-1, with 7 positions matching TRBD2. J lost 1 base, V lost 4 bases, and 6 bases had no gene match. In germline, CDR1 is SGHRS, CDR2 YFSETQ. The CDR3 runs 15 residues. This CDR3 is CASSPSGHRTDTQYF. CDR3 DNA sequence: TGCGCCAGCAGCCCTAGCGGACACCGCACAGATACGCAGTATTTT.

There are many counts of this clonotype. The chain joins TRBV7-9 to TRBJ2-3; no definite D call. Trimming shortened V by 4 bases and J by 2 bases, and 10 bases separated the two germline ends. The CDR3 length is 14 residues. In germline, CDR1 is SEHNR, CDR2 FQNEAQ (reference sequence). This chain's CDR3 is CASSSPGSTDTQYF. The CDR3 DNA reads TGTGCCAGCAGCTCCCCCGGGTCCACAGATACGCAGTATTTT.

CDR3 loop: CASSFGGGGEQFF. CDR3 sequence (DNA): TGTGCCAGCAGTTTTGGGGGGGGGGGTGAGCAGTTCTTC. The genes are TRBV12-3 or TRBV12-4 and TRBJ2-1, with 7 bases lining up with TRBD2. CDR3 length: 13 residues. Unmatched junction bases numbered 5, after V lost 3 bases and J lost 9 bases.

This clonotype was detected many times. V is TRBV12-3 or TRBV12-4 and J is TRBJ2-7; 10 nucleotides align to TRBD2. The CDR3 runs 16 residues. V dropped 6 bases and J dropped 0; count of bases not matched to a gene: 8. The CDR3 protein is CASRASGSRGSYEQYF. The CDR3 DNA is TGTGCCAGCAGAGCTAGCGGGAGTAGAGGCTCCTACGAGCAGTACTTC.

This clonotype occurred many times. The rearrangement joins TRBV6-2 or TRBV6-3 to TRBJ2-7, with 7 nucleotides matching TRBD2. J was trimmed by 6 bases and V by 7 bases; bases with no gene match: 9. CDR3 size: 13 residues. CDR1 and CDR2 from the germline V gene are MNHEY and SVGEGT. DNA of the CDR3: TGTGCCAGCACCGACGGGGGAGGGGTCGAGCAGTACTTC. Translation: CASTDGGGVEQYF.

The V gene is TRBV12-3 or TRBV12-4, the J gene TRBJ2-1; TRBD2 aligns across 11 bases. The CDR3 covers 18 residues. After removal of 1 base from V and 4 bases from J, the junction contained 9 bases not matched to a gene. CDR3 loop: CASSLGLAGGMGYNEQFF. The CDR3 nucleotides are TGTGCCAGCAGTTTAGGGTTAGCGGGAGGGATGGGGTACAATGAGCAGTTCTTC.

The V call is TRBV6-2 or TRBV6-3, the J call TRBJ1-6; D not certain. Germline V CDR1 and CDR2: MNHEY, SVGEGT. The CDR3 has 18 residues. The V end lost 6 bases, the J end lost 7 bases, and 25 bases lay between the germline ends. The chain's CDR3 is CASSPRNRFRSLNSPLHF. The CDR3 DNA follows: TGTGCCAGCAGCCCCCGCAACAGATTCAGAAGCTTGAATTCACCCCTCCACTTT.